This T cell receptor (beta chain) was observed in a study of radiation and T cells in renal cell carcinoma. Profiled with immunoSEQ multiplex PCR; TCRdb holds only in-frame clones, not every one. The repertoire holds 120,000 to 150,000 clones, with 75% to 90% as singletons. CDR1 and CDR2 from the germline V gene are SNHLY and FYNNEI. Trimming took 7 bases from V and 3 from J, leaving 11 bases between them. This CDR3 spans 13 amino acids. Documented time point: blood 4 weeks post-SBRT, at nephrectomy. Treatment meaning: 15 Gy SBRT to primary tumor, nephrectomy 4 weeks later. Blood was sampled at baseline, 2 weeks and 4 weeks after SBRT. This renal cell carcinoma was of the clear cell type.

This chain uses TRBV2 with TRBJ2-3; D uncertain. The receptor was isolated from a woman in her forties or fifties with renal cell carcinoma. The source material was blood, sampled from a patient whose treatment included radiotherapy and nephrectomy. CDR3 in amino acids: CASNPGRTDTQYF. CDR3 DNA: TGTGCCAGCAACCCCGGACGGACAGATACGCAGTATTTT.